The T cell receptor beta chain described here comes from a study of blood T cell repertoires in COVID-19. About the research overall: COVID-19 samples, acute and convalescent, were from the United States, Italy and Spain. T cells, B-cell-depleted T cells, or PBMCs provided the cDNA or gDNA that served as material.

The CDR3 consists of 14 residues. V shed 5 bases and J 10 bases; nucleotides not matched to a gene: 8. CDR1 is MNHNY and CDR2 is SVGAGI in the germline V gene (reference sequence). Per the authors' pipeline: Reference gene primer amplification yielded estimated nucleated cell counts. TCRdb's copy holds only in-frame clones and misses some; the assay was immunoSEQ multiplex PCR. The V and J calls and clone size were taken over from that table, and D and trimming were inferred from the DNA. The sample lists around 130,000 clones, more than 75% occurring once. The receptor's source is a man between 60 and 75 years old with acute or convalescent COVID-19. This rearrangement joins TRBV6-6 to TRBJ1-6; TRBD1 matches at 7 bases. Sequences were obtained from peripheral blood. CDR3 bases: TGTGCCAGCAGTCAATCAGGGGGTGGATCACCCCTCCACTTT. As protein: CASSQSGGGSPLHF.